Given below is one T cell receptor beta chain in context. What it binds is not known. This entry is derived from a study of STAT5B mutations in CD4+ large granular lymphocyte leukemia. On the study more broadly: The CDR3 'QG' motif was associated with a particular HLA allele among healthy donors. Points from the study as a whole: TRBV06-family usage was enriched in top patient clones (8/27) versus controls (2/35). Main leukemic clonotypes were patient-specific, but roughly 26% appeared at low frequency elsewhere. Patient CD4-sorted repertoires stayed more clonal than healthy ones after leukemic-clone removal.

Per germline, CDR1 ENHRY and CDR2 SYGVKD. Trimming shortened V by 3 bases and J by 1 base, and 9 bases separated the two germline ends. This CDR3 region has 14 residues. TCRdb's copy holds only in-frame clones and misses some; the assay was immunoSEQ multiplex PCR. Of tens of thousands of clones listed, less than 85% are singletons. The chain recombines TRBV10-3 with TRBJ1-1, with D hard to call. Sequencing input: CD4+ T cells from blood buffy coats. The receptor comes from a human donor in good health. The CDR3 here is CAISDGGTNTEAFF. In DNA, the CDR3 is TGTGCCATCAGTGACGGAGGAACGAACACTGAAGCTTTCTTT.